This is a list of T cell receptor beta chains from one sample in a study of blood T cell repertoires in COVID-19. Repertoires were generated with immunoSEQ multiplex PCR, while TCRdb's copy carries only in-frame clones and drops some. The sample yields approximately 74,000 clones, about 91% seen once. The material sequenced was peripheral blood. These receptors originate from a woman aged 55-69 years with active COVID-19. Each CDR3 is given with its conserved first and last residue. The D gene is left open where the match is weak. Some rows mark clone size as missing; the rest say once, few, many or name a class of expanded clone.

CDR3nt	CDR3aa	j_gene	abundance	d_gene	v_gene
TGTGCCAGCAGCCTCGAGAGCTGGACTAGCGGGAGTGAGACCCAGTACTTC	CASSLESWTSGSETQYF	TRBJ2-5	.	TRBD2	TRBV11-2
TGTGCCAGCAGCTTTAGACAGAACACTGAAGCTTTCTTT	CASSFRQNTEAFF	TRBJ1-1	.	.	TRBV7-8
TGTGCCAGCAGCGTGGGAGGGTTTCGTGGCTACACCTTC	CASSVGGFRGYTF	TRBJ1-2	once	.	TRBV9
TGCACCGCCGGAGGGACTCTCTACAATGAGCAGTTCTTC	CTAGGTLYNEQFF	TRBJ2-1	.	.	TRBV29-1
TGTGCCACCAGTAATCACAGGGCCGATGAGCAGTTCTTC	CATSNHRADEQFF	TRBJ2-1	.	.	TRBV24-1
TGTGCCAGCAGTTGGGCAGGGCGCCAAGAGACCCAGTACTTC	CASSWAGRQETQYF	TRBJ2-5	.	.	TRBV28
TGCGCCAGCAGTCGCGGACAGGGACCGAAGGGAACTGAAGCTTTCTTT	CASSRGQGPKGTEAFF	TRBJ1-1	.	TRBD1	TRBV4-1
TGCGCCAGCAGCTTGGCCCGGGGCGGGAGAACTGGAGATGAGCAGTTCTTC	CASSLARGGRTGDEQFF	TRBJ2-1	.	TRBD2	TRBV5-1
TGCGCCACCACGCTAGCGGGAGGTAACAATGAGCAGTTCTTC	CATTLAGGNNEQFF	TRBJ2-1	.	TRBD2	TRBV5-1
TGTGCCAGCAGATCCCAGGACACCAATAATCAGCCCCAGCATTTT	CASRSQDTNNQPQHF	TRBJ1-5	.	.	TRBV6-6
TGCGCCAGCAGCTCCCCGGGGTACAATGAGCAGTTCTTC	CASSSPGYNEQFF	TRBJ2-1	.	.	TRBV5-1
TGTGCCAGCAGCTTAGTCGGACTAGCGGGAGCCGGAATAAACAATGAGCAGTTCTTC	CASSLVGLAGAGINNEQFF	TRBJ2-1	.	TRBD2	TRBV7-2
TGTGCCAGCAGCCCCTCCCGGGTTAGCGGGACGTCTCCCGAGACCCAGTACTTC	CASSPSRVSGTSPETQYF	TRBJ2-5	.	TRBD2	TRBV27
TGTGCCAGCAGCCCCGGGACATATGGCTACACCTTC	CASSPGTYGYTF	TRBJ1-2	.	.	TRBV7-9
TGTGCCACCAGCAGAGATCTGGGACAGGGCGAGCAGTACTTC	CATSRDLGQGEQYF	TRBJ2-7	.	TRBD1	TRBV15
TGTGCCAGCAGCTTGGGACAGTACAATGAGCAGTTCTTC	CASSLGQYNEQFF	TRBJ2-1	.	.	TRBV5-4
TGTGCCATCAGTCCCGGAGAGACCCAGTACTTC	CAISPGETQYF	TRBJ2-5	.	.	TRBV10-3
TGCGCCAGCAGCCAGAGACAGGGAGATGATGGCTACACCTTC	CASSQRQGDDGYTF	TRBJ1-2	.	TRBD1	TRBV5-1
TGTGCCAGCAGCGGGGGGGAGCAGTTCTTC	CASSGGEQFF	TRBJ2-1	.	.	TRBV5-5
TGTGCCAGCAGCTCGGGAAGCTCCTATAATTCACCCCTCCACTTT	CASSSGSSYNSPLHF	TRBJ1-6	.	.	TRBV7-9
TGTGCCAGTAGTGGAGGGGGACAGGGCCGCTATGGCTACACCTTC	CASSGGGQGRYGYTF	TRBJ1-2	.	TRBD1	TRBV19
TGTGCCAGCAGTTCCCCTGGGACAGGGTGGGCAGATACGCAGTATTTT	CASSSPGTGWADTQYF	TRBJ2-3	once	TRBD1	TRBV27
TGTGCCAGCAGCTTCAAGAGGGCCTCCCGGGGCACCGGGGAGCTGTTTTTT	CASSFKRASRGTGELFF	TRBJ2-2	.	.	TRBV5-4
TGTGCCAGCAGCCCCTTAGACAGGGGGGAGCTGTTTTTT	CASSPLDRGELFF	TRBJ2-2	.	.	TRBV14
TGTGCCAGTAGTAGGGGGCGGCAGCCCCAGCATTTT	CASSRGRQPQHF	TRBJ1-5	.	.	TRBV19